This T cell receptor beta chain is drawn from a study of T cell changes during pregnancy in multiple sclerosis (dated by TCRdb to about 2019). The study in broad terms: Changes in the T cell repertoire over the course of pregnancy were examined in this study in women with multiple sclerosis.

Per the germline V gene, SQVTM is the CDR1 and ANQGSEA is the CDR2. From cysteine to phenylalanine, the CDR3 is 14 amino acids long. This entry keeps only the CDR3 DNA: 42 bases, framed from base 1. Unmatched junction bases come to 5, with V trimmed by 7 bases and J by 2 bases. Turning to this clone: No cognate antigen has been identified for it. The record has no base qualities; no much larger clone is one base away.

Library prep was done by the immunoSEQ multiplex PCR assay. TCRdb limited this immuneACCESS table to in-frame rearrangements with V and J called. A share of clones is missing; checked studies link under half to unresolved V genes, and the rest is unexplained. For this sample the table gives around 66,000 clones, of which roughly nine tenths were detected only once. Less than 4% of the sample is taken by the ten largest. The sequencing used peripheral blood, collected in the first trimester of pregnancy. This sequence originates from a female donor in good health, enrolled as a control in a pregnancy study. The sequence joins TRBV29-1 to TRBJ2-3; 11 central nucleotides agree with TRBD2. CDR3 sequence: CSAQTSGITDTQYF. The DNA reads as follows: TGCAGCGCTCAGACTAGCGGGATCACAGATACGCAGTATTTT.